This entry is about one T cell receptor (beta chain). Its antigen remains unidentified. The data were obtained in a study of T cell repertoires in cytomegalovirus infection. V was clipped by 0 bases and J by 8 bases; unmatched bases: 9. Per germline, CDR1 MNHEY and CDR2 SVGEGT. CDR3 length equals 16 residues. A single record per CDR3 protein comes from TCRdb applying MiXCR to the reads. The table records 150,000 to 200,000 distinct CDR3 sequences, roughly a fifth of them present only once. The sequencing here drew on CD8+ T cells from cultured PBMCs, taken from culture after CMV antigen stimulation. This chain uses TRBV6-2 or TRBV6-3 with TRBJ2-1, with TRBD2 matching 8 bases. This TCR was recovered from a human donor in good health (CMV status not recorded). Some clones in this sample may be carry-over from other donors' samples. CDR3 region: CASSYSTGGGPYEQFF. The CDR3, as DNA: TGTGCCAGCAGTTACTCGACAGGCGGGGGGCCGTATGAGCAGTTCTTC.